This entry lists 30 T cell receptor beta chains sequenced from one sample in a study of CD4 T cells in relation to SARS-CoV-2 and coronaviruses. Before the COVID-19 pandemic, during about 2011-2018, CD4+ T cells were taken from unexposed donors. Some clones are missing from TCRdb's copy, which holds only in-frame ones; the method was immunoSEQ multiplex PCR. The table includes about 64,000 clones, 94% detected once. The specimen was naive CD4+ T cells from PBMCs. As for subset: naive CD4+ T cells isolated by negative enrichment. The receptor set was obtained from a human donor in good health.

In its sample, this clone was seen once. CDR3 sequence (DNA): TGTGCCAGCAGAGCAGGGGGCCAATACGAGCAGTACTTC. This encodes CASRAGGQYEQYF. The chain is built from TRBV12-3 or TRBV12-4 and TRBJ2-7, with 8 positions matching TRBD1. The CDR3 runs 13 residues. Trimming cost V 6 bases and J 4 bases; bases outside gene matches: 5.

This clone is a singleton in its sample. The chain links TRBV12-3 or TRBV12-4 to TRBJ2-7; D not certain. Trimming left V 5 bases short and J 3 bases short, with 5 bases between. CDR3 length equals 11 residues. The CDR3 sequence is CASSSRYEQYF. Written as DNA, the CDR3 is TGTGCCAGCAGTAGCCGCTACGAGCAGTACTTC.

V gene TRBV19 combines with J gene TRBJ1-5, with D maybe TRBD1 (6 bases). The CDR3 loop spans 14 amino acids. Germline loops: CDR1 LNHDA, CDR2 SQIVND (reference sequence). V gave up 7 bases and J gave up 5 bases, with 15 bases separating them. The CDR3 here is CASIPPGGHQPQHF. The CDR3 coding sequence is TGTGCCAGTATCCCCCCGGGGGGCCATCAGCCCCAGCATTTT.

The chain has TRBV28 and TRBJ1-5, with 7 bases that match TRBD1. J gave up 0 bases and V 7 bases, and 3 bases lay outside the gene matches. The V gene's germline CDR1 is MDHEN and CDR2 SYDVKM. This CDR3 is built from 14 residues. In DNA form, the CDR3 reads TGTGCCAGCAAGGAGGGGGCTAGCAATCAGCCCCAGCATTTT. Its translation: CASKEGASNQPQHF.

This clone showed up just once. This chain uses TRBV14 with TRBJ1-1; no firm D call. CDR3 size: 12 residues. Germline values: CDR1 SGHDN, CDR2 FVKESK. Trimming cost V 0 bases and J 11 bases, with 10 bases left between them. CDR3 amino acids: CASSQEYPPAFF. The DNA for the CDR3 is TGTGCCAGCAGCCAAGAATACCCCCCTGCTTTCTTT.

The V call is TRBV7-3, the J call TRBJ2-2; D remains unclear. In germline, CDR1 is SGHTA, CDR2 FQGTGA. The CDR3 spans 16 residues. V lost 2 bases to trimming and J lost 4 bases, with 14 bases between them. The CDR3 DNA sequence: TGTGCCAGCAGCTTATACAAGGGCTCAACCACCGGGGAGCTGTTTTTT. Amino acid sequence: CASSLYKGSTTGELFF.

V gene TRBV7-2 combines with J gene TRBJ2-5; perhaps TRBD1 as D (5 bases). This CDR3 contains 14 residues. Trimming took off 0 bases at V and 1 base at J, with 6 bases between the two ends. Germline V gene data show CDR1 as SGHTA and CDR2 as FQGNSA. This CDR3 is CASSLAQGQETQYF. In DNA, the CDR3 is TGTGCCAGCAGCTTAGCGCAGGGCCAAGAGACCCAGTACTTC.

The rearrangement links TRBV3-1 (or the pseudogene TRBV3-2) to TRBJ2-5; a possible D gene is TRBD2 (5 bases). Germline V gene data show CDR1 as LGHDT and CDR2 as YNNKEL (reference sequence). Trimming cost V 3 bases and J 3 bases, with 14 bases left between them. The CDR3 has 15 amino acids. CDR3 sequence (DNA): TGTGCCAGCAGCCAGAAAAGTCCGGGGAAAGAGACCCAGTACTTC. It encodes CASSQKSPGKETQYF.

The chain employs TRBV21-1 and TRBJ2-7; TRBD2 reflects the table's D call only, with no check against the DNA. TRBV21-1 counts as a pseudogene. CDR3 size: 19 residues. The CDR3 here is CASSKGGTSGSLSSYEQYF. CDR3 in DNA: TGTGCCAGCAGTAAAGGGGGGACTAGCGGGAGTCTGAGCTCCTACGAGCAGTACTTC.

This chain joins TRBV19 and TRBJ2-5; TRBD2 agrees at 7 bases. The V gene's germline CDR1 is LNHDA and CDR2 SQIVND (reference sequence). The trim removed 3 bases at V and 5 bases at J, leaving 3 bases unmatched. CDR3 size: 13 residues. As DNA, the CDR3 is TGTGCCAGTAGTATGCAGGGAGGGGAGACCCAGTACTTC. It codes for CASSMQGGETQYF.

This sequence joins TRBV5-6 and TRBJ2-7; D ambiguous. Between the trimmed V and J ends, which lost 0 bases and 6 bases, there was a span of 10 bases. Germline V gene sequence: CDR1 SGHDT, CDR2 YYEEEE. The CDR3 is made up of 13 amino acids. This chain's CDR3 is CASSLDRIGEQYF. The CDR3 coding sequence is TGTGCCAGCAGCTTGGATCGGATCGGCGAGCAGTACTTC.

J is TRBJ1-4 and V is TRBV24-1; no firm D call. CDR3 length equals 15 residues. The germline V and J ends were trimmed by 4 bases and 10 bases, with 18 bases remaining between them. The V gene's germline CDR1 is KGHDR and CDR2 SFDVKD. In DNA, the CDR3 is TGTGCCACCAGTGACCCCCGGGCCCCGACGGGAAAACTGTTTTTT. This encodes CATSDPRAPTGKLFF.

This chain connects TRBV6-5 to TRBJ1-2, with TRBD1 matching 7 bases. This CDR3 is 14 amino acids long. Germline V gene sequence: CDR1 MNHEY, CDR2 SVGAGI. V shed 5 bases and J 4 bases; nucleotides not matched to a gene: 7. The CDR3 DNA reads as TGTGCCAGCAGTAGGGGAGGGGGCTTCTATGGCTACACCTTC. This sequence encodes CASSRGGGFYGYTF.

The chain has TRBV20-1 and TRBJ2-7; 8 bases fit TRBD2. Germline V lookup: CDR1 DFQATT, CDR2 SNEGSKA (reference sequence). With 3 bases clipped from V and 0 bases from J, the junction kept 7 bases outside the gene matches. The CDR3 has 15 residues. The CDR3 nucleotides read TGCAGTGCTAGTAGTCTCACTAGCGGCTCCTACGAGCAGTACTTC. It translates to CSASSLTSGSYEQYF.

This clone was found once. This chain connects TRBV9 to TRBJ1-3; a possible D gene is TRBD1 (6 bases). This CDR3 has 14 amino acids. Germline V gene sequence: CDR1 SGDLS, CDR2 YYNGEE. V was clipped by 0 bases and J by 4 bases, with 8 bases between them. The CDR3 nucleotides read TGTGCCAGCAGCGTAGCAGGGGCCGGAAACACCATATATTTT. It yields the protein CASSVAGAGNTIYF.

This sequence joins TRBV11-2 and TRBJ2-1; tentatively, D is TRBD2 (6 bases). Germline assignment: CDR1 SGHAT and CDR2 FQNNGV. This CDR3 comprises 13 residues. V was cut by 5 bases and J by 9 bases, with 14 bases left in between. CDR3 in amino acids: CASSRGWGVEQFF. CDR3 coding DNA: TGTGCCAGCAGCCGCGGTTGGGGGGTTGAGCAGTTCTTC.

V usage is TRBV9 and J usage is TRBJ2-1, with TRBD2 matching 14 bases. The CDR3 has 16 residues. CDR1 and CDR2 (germline): SGDLS, YYNGEE. V gave up 3 bases and J gave up 6 bases; unmatched junction bases: 5. The CDR3 region has the DNA TGTGCCAGCAGCGCGACTAGCGGGAGGGCGGGCAATGAGCAGTTCTTC. Its protein product is CASSATSGRAGNEQFF.

This clone was detected once. This chain uses TRBV7-9 with TRBJ2-1; D is uncertain. CDR1 and CDR2 from the germline V gene are SEHNR and FQNEAQ (reference sequence). This CDR3 has 13 amino acids. Trimming removed 0 bases from V and 8 bases from J, with 8 bases in between. The DNA for the CDR3 is TGTGCCAGCAGCTTAGCGGGGAAGTATGAGCAGTTCTTC. This sequence encodes CASSLAGKYEQFF.

V usage is TRBV5-5 and J usage is TRBJ1-6; the D is unclear. V gave up 1 base and J gave up 9 bases, with 11 bases separating them. The germline CDR1 and CDR2 sequences are SGHKS and YYEKEE (reference sequence). CDR3 length equals 14 residues. CDR3 DNA sequence: TGTGCCAGCAGCTTGATAGTTAGCCGTTCACCCCTCCACTTT. Translated, it gives CASSLIVSRSPLHF.

The rearrangement links TRBV2 to TRBJ2-7; D remains unclear. CDR3 length equals 11 residues. The germline gives CDR1 SNHLY, CDR2 FYNNEI. V lost 7 bases and J lost 5, with 9 bases in between. In DNA form, the CDR3 reads TGTGCCAGCACCCTAAGGAACGAGCAGTACTTC. It encodes CASTLRNEQYF.

The V and J genes are TRBV19 and TRBJ1-5, with 8 positions matching TRBD1. This CDR3 region has 15 residues. Trimming removed 3 bases from V and 6 bases from J; junction bases left unmatched: 7. Germline-derived CDR1 and CDR2 are LNHDA and SQIVND (reference sequence). CDR3 bases: TGTGCCAGTAGTATGGACAGGGATGCTGGTCAGCCCCAGCATTTT. This encodes CASSMDRDAGQPQHF.

The sample holds one count of this clone. The J gene is TRBJ2-7, the V gene TRBV28, with 9 positions matching TRBD2. The CDR3 runs 15 residues. Germline assignment: CDR1 MDHEN and CDR2 SYDVKM. V gave up 7 bases and J gave up 3 bases; unmatched junction bases: 10. CDR3 amino acids: CASIPPSTSGYEQYF. CDR3 bases: TGTGCCAGCATCCCGCCTTCGACTAGCGGCTACGAGCAGTACTTC.

The chain has TRBV5-1 and TRBJ2-5; TRBD2 agrees at 9 bases. This CDR3 has 16 residues. With V trimmed by 4 bases and J by 3 bases, 10 bases remained unmatched. Germline V gene lookup returns CDR1 SGHRS and CDR2 YFSETQ. The CDR3 protein is CASSPGGGRAEETQYF. The CDR3 nucleotides read TGCGCCAGCAGCCCGGGGGGCGGGAGGGCCGAAGAGACCCAGTACTTC.

The V call is TRBV9, the J call TRBJ2-2; 9 nucleotides match TRBD2. With 4 bases clipped from V and 0 bases from J, the junction kept 4 bases outside the gene matches. Germline-derived CDR1 and CDR2 are SGDLS and YYNGEE. The CDR3 contains 16 residues. The chain's CDR3 is CASSPGGGANTGELFF. The CDR3, as DNA: TGTGCCAGCAGCCCAGGCGGGGGGGCGAACACCGGGGAGCTGTTTTTT.

The rearrangement links TRBV5-1 to TRBJ2-6, with no clear D. CDR1 and CDR2 (germline): SGHRS, YFSETQ. V was pared by 3 bases and J by 0 bases, with 13 bases between. The CDR3 totals 17 residues. This CDR3 reads CASSSRTERSGANVLTF. In DNA, the CDR3 is TGCGCCAGCAGCTCACGGACCGAGCGCTCTGGGGCCAACGTCCTGACTTTC.

The V gene is TRBV2, the J gene TRBJ2-3, with D possibly TRBD2 on 6 matching bases. Germline CDR1 reads SNHLY; CDR2 reads FYNNEI. Trimming took 8 bases from V and 14 from J, leaving 17 bases between them. The CDR3 is made up of 11 amino acids. CDR3 region: CASRSKLARYF. The CDR3 bases are TGTGCCAGCCGATCTAAGCTAGCGCGGTATTTT.

The chain joins TRBV19 to TRBJ2-2; tentative D call: TRBD1 (6 bases). Germline V CDR1 and CDR2: LNHDA, SQIVND (reference sequence). The V and J ends lost 8 bases and 2 bases respectively, with 9 bases between them. CDR3 length: 13 residues. The CDR3 sequence is CASQGINTGELFF. The DNA of the CDR3 is TGTGCCAGTCAGGGGATAAACACCGGGGAGCTGTTTTTT. The variable domain in full, completed from reference TRBV19 and TRBJ2-2, reads DGGITQSPKYLFRKEGQNVTLSCEQNLNHDAMYWYRQDPGQGLRLIYYSQIVNDFQKGDIAEGYSVSREKKESFPLTVTSAQKNPTAFYLCASQGINTGELFFGEGSRLTVL.

This clone was found once. V gene TRBV23-1 combines with J gene TRBJ2-5; 7 bases agree with TRBD1. TRBV23-1 is marked as an open reading frame, function uncertain. This CDR3 is built from 16 residues. The V and J ends lost 4 bases and 0 bases, in that order; junction bases with no gene match: 8. The CDR3 bases are TGCGCCAGCAGTCCCACGGACAGGAGATACCAAGAGACCCAGTACTTC. It is translated as CASSPTDRRYQETQYF.

The V gene is TRBV10-3, the J gene TRBJ2-5; D is uncertain. In germline, CDR1 is ENHRY, CDR2 SYGVKD. The CDR3 covers 11 residues. The V end was cut by 3 bases, the J end by 6 bases, with 5 bases between. CDR3 DNA sequence: TGTGCCATCAGTGAAGAAAAGACCCAGTACTTC. It codes for CAISEEKTQYF.

This CDR3 reads CASTKGESPGELFF. The CDR3 nucleotides are TGCGCCAGCACCAAGGGGGAGTCACCCGGGGAGCTGTTTTTT. The gene calls are TRBV5-1 and TRBJ2-2, with a possible D match to TRBD1 (6 bases). In germline, CDR1 is SGHRS, CDR2 YFSETQ. The V end lost 6 bases, the J end lost 6 bases, and 15 bases lay between the germline ends. The CDR3 has 14 residues.